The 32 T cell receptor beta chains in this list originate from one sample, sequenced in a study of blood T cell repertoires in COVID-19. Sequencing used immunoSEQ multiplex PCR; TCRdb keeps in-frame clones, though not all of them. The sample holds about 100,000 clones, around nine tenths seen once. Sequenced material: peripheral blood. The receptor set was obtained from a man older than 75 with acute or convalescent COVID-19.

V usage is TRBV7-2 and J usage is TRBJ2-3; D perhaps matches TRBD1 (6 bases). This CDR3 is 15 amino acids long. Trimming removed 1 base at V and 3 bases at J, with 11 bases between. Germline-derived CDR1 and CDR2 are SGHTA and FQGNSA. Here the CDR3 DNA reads TGTGCCAGCAGCTTAGGCCAGGGGTGGACAGATACGCAGTATTTT. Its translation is CASSLGQGWTDTQYF.

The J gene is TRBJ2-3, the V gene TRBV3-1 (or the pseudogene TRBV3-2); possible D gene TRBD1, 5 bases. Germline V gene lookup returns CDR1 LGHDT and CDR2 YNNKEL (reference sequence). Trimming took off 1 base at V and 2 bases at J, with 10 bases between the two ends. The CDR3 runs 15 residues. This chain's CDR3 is CASSQGRVYTDTQYF. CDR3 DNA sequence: TGTGCCAGCAGCCAAGGCAGGGTTTACACAGATACGCAGTATTTT.

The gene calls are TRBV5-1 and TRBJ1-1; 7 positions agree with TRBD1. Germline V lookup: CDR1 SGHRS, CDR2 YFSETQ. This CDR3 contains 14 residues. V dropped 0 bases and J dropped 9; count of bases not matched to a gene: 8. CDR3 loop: CASSLDPGQTKAFF. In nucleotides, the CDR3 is TGCGCCAGCAGCTTGGACCCGGGACAGACAAAAGCTTTCTTT.

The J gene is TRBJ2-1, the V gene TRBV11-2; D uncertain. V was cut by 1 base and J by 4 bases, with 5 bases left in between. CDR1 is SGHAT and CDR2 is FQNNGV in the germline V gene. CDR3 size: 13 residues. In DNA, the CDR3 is TGTGCCAGCAGCTTAGCCCGGTACAATGAGCAGTTCTTC. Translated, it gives CASSLARYNEQFF.

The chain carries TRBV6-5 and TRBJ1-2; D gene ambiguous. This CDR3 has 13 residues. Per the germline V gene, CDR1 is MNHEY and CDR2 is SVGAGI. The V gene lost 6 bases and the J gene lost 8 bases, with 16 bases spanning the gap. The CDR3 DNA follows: TGTGCCAGCAGGGCCGGGAGTAGGGTCGGCTACACCTTC. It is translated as CASRAGSRVGYTF.

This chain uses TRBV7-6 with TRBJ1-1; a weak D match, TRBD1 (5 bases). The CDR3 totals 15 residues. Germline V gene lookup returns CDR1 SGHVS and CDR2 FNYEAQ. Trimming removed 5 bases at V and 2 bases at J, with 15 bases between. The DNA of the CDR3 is TGTGCCAGCAGCCCGGGCCCTCAGGGAAACACTGAAGCTTTCTTT. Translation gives CASSPGPQGNTEAFF.

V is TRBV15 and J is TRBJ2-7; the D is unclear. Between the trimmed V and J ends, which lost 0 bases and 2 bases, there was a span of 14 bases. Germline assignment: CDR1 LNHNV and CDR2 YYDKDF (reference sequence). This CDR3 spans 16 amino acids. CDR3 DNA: TGTGCCACCAGCAGAGATACCACAACCCCTCCCTACGAGCAGTACTTC. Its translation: CATSRDTTTPPYEQYF.

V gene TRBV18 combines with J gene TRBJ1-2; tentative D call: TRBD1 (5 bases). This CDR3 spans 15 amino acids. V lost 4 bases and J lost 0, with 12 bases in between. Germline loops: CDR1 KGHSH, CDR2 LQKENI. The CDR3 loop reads CASSLRQTSNYGYTF. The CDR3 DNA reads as TGTGCCAGCTCACTCCGACAGACCTCTAACTATGGCTACACCTTC. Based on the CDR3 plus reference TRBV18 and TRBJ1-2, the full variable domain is NAGVMQNPRHLVRRRGQEARLRCSPMKGHSHVYWYRQLPEEGLKFMVYLQKENIIDESGMPKERFSAEFPKEGPSILRIQQVVRGDSAAYFCASSLRQTSNYGYTFGSGTRLTVV.

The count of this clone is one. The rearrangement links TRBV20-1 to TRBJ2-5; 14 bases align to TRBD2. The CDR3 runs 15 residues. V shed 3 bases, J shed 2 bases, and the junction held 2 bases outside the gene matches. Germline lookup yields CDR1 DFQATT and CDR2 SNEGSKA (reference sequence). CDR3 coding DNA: TGCAGTGCTAGTGGGACTAGCGGGAGTCAAGAGACCCAGTACTTC. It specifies CSASGTSGSQETQYF.

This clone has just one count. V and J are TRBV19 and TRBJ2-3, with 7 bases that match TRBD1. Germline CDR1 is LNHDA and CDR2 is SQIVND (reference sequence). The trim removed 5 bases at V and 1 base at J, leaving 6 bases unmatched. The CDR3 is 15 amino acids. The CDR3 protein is CASSADRARTDTQYF. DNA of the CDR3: TGTGCCAGTAGTGCCGACAGGGCCCGCACAGATACGCAGTATTTT.

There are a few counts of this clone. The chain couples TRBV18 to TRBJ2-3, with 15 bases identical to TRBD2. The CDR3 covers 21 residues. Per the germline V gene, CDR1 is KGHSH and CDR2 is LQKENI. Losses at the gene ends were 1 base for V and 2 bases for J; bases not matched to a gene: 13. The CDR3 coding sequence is TGTGCCAGCTCACCACGGACAGGGGCCGGGACTAGCGGGAGGTTCACAGATACGCAGTATTTT. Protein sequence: CASSPRTGAGTSGRFTDTQYF.

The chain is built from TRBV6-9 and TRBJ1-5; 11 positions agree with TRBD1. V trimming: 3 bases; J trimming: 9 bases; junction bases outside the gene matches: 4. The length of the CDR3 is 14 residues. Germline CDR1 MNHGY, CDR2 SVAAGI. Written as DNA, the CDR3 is TGTGCCAGCAGTTACAGGACAGGGGGCGCGCCCCAGCATTTT. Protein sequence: CASSYRTGGAPQHF.

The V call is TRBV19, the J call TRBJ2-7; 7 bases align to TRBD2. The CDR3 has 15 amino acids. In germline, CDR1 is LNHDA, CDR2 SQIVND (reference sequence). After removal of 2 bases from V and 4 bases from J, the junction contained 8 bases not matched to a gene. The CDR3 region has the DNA TGTGCCAGTAGTATAAGCCTAGCGGAGCCTTACGAGCAGTACTTC. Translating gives CASSISLAEPYEQYF. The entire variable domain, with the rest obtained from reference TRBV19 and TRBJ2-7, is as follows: DGGITQSPKYLFRKEGQNVTLSCEQNLNHDAMYWYRQDPGQGLRLIYYSQIVNDFQKGDIAEGYSVSREKKESFPLTVTSAQKNPTAFYLCASSISLAEPYEQYFGPGTRLTVT.

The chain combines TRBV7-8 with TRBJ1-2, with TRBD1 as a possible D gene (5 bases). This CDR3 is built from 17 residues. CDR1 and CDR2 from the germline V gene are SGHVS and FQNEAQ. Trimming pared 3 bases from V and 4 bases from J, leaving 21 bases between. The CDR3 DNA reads TGTGCCAGCAGCTTCGGGGGGGGTCTAATTTTAGGCTATGGCTACACCTTC. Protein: CASSFGGGLILGYGYTF.

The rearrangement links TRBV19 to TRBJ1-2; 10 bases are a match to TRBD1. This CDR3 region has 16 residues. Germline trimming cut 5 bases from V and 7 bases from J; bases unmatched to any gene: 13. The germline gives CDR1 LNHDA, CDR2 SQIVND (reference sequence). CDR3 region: CASSSRDRGRGSGYTF. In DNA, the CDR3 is TGTGCCAGTAGTTCCCGGGACAGGGGCCGAGGGAGTGGCTACACCTTC.

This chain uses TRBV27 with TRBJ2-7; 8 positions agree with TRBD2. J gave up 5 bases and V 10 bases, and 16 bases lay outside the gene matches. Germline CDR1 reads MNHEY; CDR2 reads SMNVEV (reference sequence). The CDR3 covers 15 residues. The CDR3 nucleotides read TGTGCCACCAGATCGGGGGGGGCGCTTATCAACGAGCAGTACTTC. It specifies CATRSGGALINEQYF.

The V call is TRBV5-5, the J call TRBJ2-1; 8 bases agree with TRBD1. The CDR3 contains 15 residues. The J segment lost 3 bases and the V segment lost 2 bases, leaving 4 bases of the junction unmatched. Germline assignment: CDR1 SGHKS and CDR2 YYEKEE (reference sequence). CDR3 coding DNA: TGTGCCAGCAGCTTAGGGGACAGGAGCTACAATGAGCAGTTCTTC. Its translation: CASSLGDRSYNEQFF.

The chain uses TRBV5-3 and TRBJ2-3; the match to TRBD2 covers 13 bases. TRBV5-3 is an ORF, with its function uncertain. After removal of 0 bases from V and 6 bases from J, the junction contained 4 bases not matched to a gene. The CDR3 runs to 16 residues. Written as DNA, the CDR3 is TGTGCCAGAAGCTTGGGACTAGCGGGAGGACCGGATACGCAGTATTTT. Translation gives CARSLGLAGGPDTQYF.

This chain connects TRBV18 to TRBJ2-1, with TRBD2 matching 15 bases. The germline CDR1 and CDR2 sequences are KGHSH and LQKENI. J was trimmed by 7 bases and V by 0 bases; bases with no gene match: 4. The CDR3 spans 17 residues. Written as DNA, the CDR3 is TGTGCCAGCTCACCACCCGGACTAGCGGGAGGGCTGAATGAGCAGTTCTTC. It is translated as CASSPPGLAGGLNEQFF.

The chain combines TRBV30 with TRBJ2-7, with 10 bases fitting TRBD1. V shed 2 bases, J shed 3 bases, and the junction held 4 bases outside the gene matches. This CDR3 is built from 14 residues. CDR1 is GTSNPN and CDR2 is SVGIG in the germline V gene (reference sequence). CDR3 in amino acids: CAWSPGTGVYEQYF. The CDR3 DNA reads TGTGCCTGGAGTCCAGGGACAGGGGTCTACGAGCAGTACTTC.

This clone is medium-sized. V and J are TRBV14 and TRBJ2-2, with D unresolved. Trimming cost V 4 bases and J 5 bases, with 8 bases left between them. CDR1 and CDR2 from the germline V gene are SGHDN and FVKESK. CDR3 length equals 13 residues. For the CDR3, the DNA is TGTGCCAGCAGCCCACCCGGGACCGGGGAGCTGTTTTTT. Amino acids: CASSPPGTGELFF.

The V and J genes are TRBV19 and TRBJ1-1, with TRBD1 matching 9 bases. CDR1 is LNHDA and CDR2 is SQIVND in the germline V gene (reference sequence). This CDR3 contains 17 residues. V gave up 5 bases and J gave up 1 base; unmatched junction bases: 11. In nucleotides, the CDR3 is TGTGCCAGTAGTCGCCGGGGTGGGACAGGGCCGAACACTGAAGCTTTCTTT. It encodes CASSRRGGTGPNTEAFF.

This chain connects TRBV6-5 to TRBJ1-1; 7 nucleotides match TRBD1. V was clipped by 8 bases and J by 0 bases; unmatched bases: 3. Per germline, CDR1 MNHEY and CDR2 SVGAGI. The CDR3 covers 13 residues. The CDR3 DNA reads TGTGCCAGCGGGACAGCAATGAACACTGAAGCTTTCTTT. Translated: CASGTAMNTEAFF.

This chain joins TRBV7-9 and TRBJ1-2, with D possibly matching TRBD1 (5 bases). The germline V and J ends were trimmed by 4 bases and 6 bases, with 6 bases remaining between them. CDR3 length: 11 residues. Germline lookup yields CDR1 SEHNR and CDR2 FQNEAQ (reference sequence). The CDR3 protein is CASSSRDGYTF. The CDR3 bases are TGTGCCAGCAGCTCCAGGGATGGCTACACCTTC. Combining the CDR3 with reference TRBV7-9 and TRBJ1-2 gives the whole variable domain DTGVSQNPRHKITKRGQNVTFRCDPISEHNRLYWYRQTLGQGPEFLTYFQNEAQLEKSRLLSDRFSAERPKGSFSTLEIQRTEQGDSAMYLCASSSRDGYTFGSGTRLTVV.

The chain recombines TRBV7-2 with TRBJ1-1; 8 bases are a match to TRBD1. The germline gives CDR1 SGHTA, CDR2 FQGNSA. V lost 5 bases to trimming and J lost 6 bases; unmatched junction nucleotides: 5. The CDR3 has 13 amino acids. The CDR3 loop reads CASSTRGRPEAFF. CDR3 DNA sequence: TGTGCCAGCAGCACCAGGGGGCGTCCTGAAGCTTTCTTT.

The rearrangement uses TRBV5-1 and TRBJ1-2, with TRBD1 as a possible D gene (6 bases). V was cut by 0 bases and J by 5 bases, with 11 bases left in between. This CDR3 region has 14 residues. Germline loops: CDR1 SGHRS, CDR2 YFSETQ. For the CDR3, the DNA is TGCGCCAGCAGCTTGGGCGACAGGCGGTATGGCTACACCTTC. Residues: CASSLGDRRYGYTF.

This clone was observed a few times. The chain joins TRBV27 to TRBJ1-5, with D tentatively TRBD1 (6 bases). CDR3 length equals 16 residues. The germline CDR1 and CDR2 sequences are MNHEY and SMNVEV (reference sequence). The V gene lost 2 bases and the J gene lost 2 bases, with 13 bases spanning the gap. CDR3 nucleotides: TGTGCCAGCAGTTTAAGCAGGGGCGCACGCAATCAGCCCCAGCATTTT. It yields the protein CASSLSRGARNQPQHF.

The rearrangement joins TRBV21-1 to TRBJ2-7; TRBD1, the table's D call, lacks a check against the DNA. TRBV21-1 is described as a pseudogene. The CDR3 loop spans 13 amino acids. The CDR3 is CASGNRLGDEQYF. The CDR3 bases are TGTGCCAGCGGAAACCGCTTAGGGGACGAGCAGTACTTC.

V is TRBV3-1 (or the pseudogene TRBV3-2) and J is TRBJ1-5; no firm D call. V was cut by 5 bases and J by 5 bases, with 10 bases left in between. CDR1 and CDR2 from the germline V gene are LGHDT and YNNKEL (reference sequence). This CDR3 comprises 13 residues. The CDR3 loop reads CASSFSGDQPQHF. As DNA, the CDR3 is TGTGCCAGCAGCTTCAGCGGAGATCAGCCCCAGCATTTT.

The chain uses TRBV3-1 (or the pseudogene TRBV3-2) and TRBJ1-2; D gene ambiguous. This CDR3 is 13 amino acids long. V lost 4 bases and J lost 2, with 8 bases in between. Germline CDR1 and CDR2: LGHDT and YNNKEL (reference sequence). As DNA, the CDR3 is TGTGCCAGCAGCCTTGAAGAGAACTATGGCTACACCTTC. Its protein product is CASSLEENYGYTF.

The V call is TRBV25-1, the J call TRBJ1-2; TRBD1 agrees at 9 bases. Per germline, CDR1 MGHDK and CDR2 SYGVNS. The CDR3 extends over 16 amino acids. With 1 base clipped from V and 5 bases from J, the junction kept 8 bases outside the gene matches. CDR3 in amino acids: CASSESGATGGYGYTF. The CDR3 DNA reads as TGTGCCAGCAGTGAATCGGGGGCGACAGGGGGTTATGGCTACACCTTC.

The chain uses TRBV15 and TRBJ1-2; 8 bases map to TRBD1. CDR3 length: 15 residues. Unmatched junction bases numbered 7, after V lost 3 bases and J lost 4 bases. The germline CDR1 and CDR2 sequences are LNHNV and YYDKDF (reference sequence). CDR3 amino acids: CATSRDREKGYGYTF. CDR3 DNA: TGTGCCACCAGCAGGGACAGGGAGAAGGGCTATGGCTACACCTTC.